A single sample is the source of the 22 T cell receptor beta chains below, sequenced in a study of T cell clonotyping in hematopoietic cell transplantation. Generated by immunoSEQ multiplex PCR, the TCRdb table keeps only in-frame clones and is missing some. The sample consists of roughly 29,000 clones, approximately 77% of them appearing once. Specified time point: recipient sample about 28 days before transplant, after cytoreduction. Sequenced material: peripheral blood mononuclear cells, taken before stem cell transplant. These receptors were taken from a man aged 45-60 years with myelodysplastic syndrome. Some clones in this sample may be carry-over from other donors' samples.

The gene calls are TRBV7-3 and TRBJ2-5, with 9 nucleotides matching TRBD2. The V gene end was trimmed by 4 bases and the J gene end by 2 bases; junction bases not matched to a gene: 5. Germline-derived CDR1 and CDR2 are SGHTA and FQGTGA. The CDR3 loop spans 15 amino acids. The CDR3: CASSSAGGRQETQYF. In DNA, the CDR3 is TGTGCCAGCAGCTCCGCGGGGGGGAGGCAAGAGACCCAGTACTTC.

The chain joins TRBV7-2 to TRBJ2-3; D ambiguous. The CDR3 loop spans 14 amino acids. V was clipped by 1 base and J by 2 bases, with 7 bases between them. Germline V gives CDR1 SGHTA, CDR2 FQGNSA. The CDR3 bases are TGTGCCAGCAGCTTAGTGGGTAACACAGATACGCAGTATTTT. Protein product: CASSLVGNTDTQYF.

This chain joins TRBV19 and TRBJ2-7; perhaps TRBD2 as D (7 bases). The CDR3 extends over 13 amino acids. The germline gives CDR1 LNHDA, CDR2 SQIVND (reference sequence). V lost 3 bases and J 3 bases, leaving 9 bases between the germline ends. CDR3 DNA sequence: TGTGCCAGTAGTATGGGAGGGGGCTACGAGCAGTACTTC. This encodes CASSMGGGYEQYF. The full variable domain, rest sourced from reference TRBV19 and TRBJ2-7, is DGGITQSPKYLFRKEGQNVTLSCEQNLNHDAMYWYRQDPGQGLRLIYYSQIVNDFQKGDIAEGYSVSREKKESFPLTVTSAQKNPTAFYLCASSMGGGYEQYFGPGTRLTVT.

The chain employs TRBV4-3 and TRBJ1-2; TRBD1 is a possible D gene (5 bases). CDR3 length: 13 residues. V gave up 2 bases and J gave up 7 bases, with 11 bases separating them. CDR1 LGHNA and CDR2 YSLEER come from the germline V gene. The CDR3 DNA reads TGCGCCAGCAGCCAACAAGGAGGGGCTGGCTACACCTTC. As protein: CASSQQGGAGYTF.

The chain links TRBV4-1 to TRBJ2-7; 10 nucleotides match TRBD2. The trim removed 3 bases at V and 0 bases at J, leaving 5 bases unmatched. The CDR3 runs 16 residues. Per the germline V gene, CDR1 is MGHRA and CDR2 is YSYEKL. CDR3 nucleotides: TGCGCCAGCAGCCATTCCTTAGCGGGGGGCTCCTACGAGCAGTACTTC. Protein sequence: CASSHSLAGGSYEQYF.

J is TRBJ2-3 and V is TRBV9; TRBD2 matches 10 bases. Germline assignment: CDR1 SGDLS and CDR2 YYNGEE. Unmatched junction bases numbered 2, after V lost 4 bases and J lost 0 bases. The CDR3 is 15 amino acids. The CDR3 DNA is TGTGCCAGCAGCAGCGGGAGGGCCAGCACAGATACGCAGTATTTT. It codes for CASSSGRASTDTQYF.

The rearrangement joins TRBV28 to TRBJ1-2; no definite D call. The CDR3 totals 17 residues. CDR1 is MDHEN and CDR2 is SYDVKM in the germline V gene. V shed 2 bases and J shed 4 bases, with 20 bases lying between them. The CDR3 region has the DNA TGTGCCAGCAGTTTAATAATGGGGTTGGGCGGAAGCTATGGCTACACCTTC. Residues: CASSLIMGLGGSYGYTF.

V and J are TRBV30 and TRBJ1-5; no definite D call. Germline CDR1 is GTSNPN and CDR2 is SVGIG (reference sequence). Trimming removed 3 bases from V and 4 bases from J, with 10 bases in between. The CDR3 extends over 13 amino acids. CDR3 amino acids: CAWSKEANQPQHF. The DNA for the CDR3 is TGTGCCTGGAGCAAAGAAGCAAATCAGCCCCAGCATTTT.

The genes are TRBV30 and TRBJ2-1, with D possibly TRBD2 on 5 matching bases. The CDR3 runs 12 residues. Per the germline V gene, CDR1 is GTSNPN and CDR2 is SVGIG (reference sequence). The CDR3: CVGSSSYNEQFF. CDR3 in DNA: TGTGTGGGGAGTAGCTCCTACAATGAGCAGTTCTTC.

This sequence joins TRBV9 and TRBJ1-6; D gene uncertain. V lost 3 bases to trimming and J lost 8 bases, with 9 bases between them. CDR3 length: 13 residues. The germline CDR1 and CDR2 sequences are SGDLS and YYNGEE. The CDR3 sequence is CASSGGRDSPLHF. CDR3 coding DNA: TGTGCCAGCAGCGGGGGTCGGGATTCACCCCTCCACTTT. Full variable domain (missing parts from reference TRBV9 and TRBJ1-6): DSGVTQTPKHLITATGQRVTLRCSPRSGDLSVYWYQQSLDQGLQFLIQYYNGEERAKGNILERFSAQQFPDLHSELNLSSLELGDSALYFCASSGGRDSPLHFGNGTRLTVT.

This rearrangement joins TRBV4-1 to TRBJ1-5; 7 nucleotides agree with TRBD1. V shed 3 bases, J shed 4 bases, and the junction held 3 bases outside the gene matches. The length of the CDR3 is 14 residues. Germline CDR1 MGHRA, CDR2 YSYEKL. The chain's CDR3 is CASSQDRINQPQHF. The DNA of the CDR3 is TGCGCCAGCAGCCAGGACAGGATAAATCAGCCCCAGCATTTT.

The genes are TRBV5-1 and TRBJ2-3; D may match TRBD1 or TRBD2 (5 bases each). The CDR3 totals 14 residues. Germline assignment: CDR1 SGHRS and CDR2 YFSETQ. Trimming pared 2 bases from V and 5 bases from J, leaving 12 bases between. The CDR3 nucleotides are TGCGCCAGCAGCTTATGGGGGTTCGGAGATACGCAGTATTTT. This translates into CASSLWGFGDTQYF.

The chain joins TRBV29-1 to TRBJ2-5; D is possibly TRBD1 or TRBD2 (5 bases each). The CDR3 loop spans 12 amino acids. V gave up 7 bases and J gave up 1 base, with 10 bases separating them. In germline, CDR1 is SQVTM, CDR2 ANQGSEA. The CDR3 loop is CSGRDVQETQYF. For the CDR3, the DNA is TGCAGCGGAAGGGACGTCCAAGAGACCCAGTACTTC.

CDR3 region: CASSPTDRAYYGYTF. For the CDR3, the DNA is TGTGCCAGCAGCCCGACGGACAGGGCGTACTATGGCTACACCTTC. The chain couples TRBV5-6 to TRBJ1-2; 8 nucleotides align to TRBD1. Germline CDR1 and CDR2: SGHDT and YYEEEE. With V trimmed by 4 bases and J by 3 bases, 8 bases remained unmatched. The CDR3 covers 15 residues.

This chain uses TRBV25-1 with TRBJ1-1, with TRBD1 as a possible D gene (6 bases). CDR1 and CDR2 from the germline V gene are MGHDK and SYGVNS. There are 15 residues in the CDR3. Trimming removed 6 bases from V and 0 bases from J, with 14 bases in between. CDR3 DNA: TGTGCCAGCAGATTTGGGGGCAGGCTGAACACTGAAGCTTTCTTT. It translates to CASRFGGRLNTEAFF.

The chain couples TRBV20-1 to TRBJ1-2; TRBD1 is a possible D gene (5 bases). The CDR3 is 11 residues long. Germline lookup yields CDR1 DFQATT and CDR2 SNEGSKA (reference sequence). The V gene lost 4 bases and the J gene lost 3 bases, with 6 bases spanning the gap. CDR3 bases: TGCAGTGCTATGACAGACTATGGCTACACCTTC. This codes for CSAMTDYGYTF.

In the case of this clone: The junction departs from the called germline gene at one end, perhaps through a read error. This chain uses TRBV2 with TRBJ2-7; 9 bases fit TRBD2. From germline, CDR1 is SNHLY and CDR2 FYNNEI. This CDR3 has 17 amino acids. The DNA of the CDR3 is TGTGCCAGCAGTGATGGCGTTGGGCTAGCGGGGTCCTACGGGCAGTACTTC. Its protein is CASSDGVGLAGSYGQYF.

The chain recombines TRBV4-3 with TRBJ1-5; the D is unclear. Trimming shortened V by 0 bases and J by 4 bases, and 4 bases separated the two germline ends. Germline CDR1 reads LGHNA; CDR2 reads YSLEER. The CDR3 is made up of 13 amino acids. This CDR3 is CASSQEFNQPQHF. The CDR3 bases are TGCGCCAGCAGCCAAGAATTTAATCAGCCCCAGCATTTT.

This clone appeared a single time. DNA for the CDR3: TGTGCCAGCCGGGCCCAGGAACTTATGAACACTGAAGCTTTCTTT. Amino acid sequence: CASRAQELMNTEAFF. The chain has TRBV6-1 and TRBJ1-1; D gene unclear. Per the germline V gene, CDR1 is MNHNS and CDR2 is SASEGT. The CDR3 contains 15 residues. The V and J ends lost 8 bases and 0 bases respectively, with 16 bases between them.

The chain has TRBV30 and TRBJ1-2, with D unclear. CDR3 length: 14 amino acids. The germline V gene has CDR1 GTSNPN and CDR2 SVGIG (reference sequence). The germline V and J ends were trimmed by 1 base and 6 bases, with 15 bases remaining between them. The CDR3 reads CAWSGQIGSNGYTF. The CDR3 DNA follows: TGTGCCTGGAGTGGGCAGATCGGGAGCAATGGCTACACCTTC.

CDR3 in DNA: TGTGCCAGCAGTCCTACACAGACAGAAGCTTTCTTT. It yields the protein CASSPTQTEAFF. J is TRBJ1-1 and V is TRBV6-5; no clear D. From germline, CDR1 is MNHEY and CDR2 SVGAGI. The V end lost 5 bases, the J end lost 8 bases, and 12 bases lay between the germline ends. The CDR3 covers 12 residues.

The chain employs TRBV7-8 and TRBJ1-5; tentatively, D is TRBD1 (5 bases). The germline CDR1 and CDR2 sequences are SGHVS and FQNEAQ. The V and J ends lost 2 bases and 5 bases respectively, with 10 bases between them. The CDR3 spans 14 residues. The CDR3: CASSLLSGYQPQHF. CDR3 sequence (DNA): TGTGCCAGCAGCTTATTGTCAGGGTATCAGCCCCAGCATTTT. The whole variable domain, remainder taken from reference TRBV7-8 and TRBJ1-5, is GAGVSQSPRYKVAKRGQDVALRCDPISGHVSLFWYQQALGQGPEFLTYFQNEAQLDKSGLPSDRFFAERPEGSVSTLKIQRTQQEDSAVYLCASSLLSGYQPQHFGDGTRLSIL.